The 25 T cell receptor beta chains below come from one sample, sequenced in a study of T cell responses to AZD1222 COVID-19 vaccine. Libraries were prepared by immunoSEQ multiplex PCR; TCRdb keeps only in-frame clonotypes and omits some of them. The sample includes 74,000 or so clones, approximately 85% of them seen just once. The specimen comprised peripheral blood, sampled on day 0 of AZD1222 vaccination. The receptors were gathered from an adult in good health.

V usage is TRBV4-3 and J usage is TRBJ2-7; possibly TRBD2 for D (7 bases). CDR1 and CDR2 (germline): LGHNA, YSLEER. This CDR3 contains 14 residues. With 3 bases removed from V and 5 bases from J, the gap between germline ends came to 14 bases. CDR3 residues: CASSQLLGGHEQYF. DNA of the CDR3: TGCGCCAGCAGCCAGCTATTGGGGGGGCACGAGCAGTACTTC.

The V and J genes are TRBV7-8 and TRBJ1-1; 7 bases align to TRBD1. The CDR3 totals 15 residues. Germline values: CDR1 SGHVS, CDR2 FQNEAQ. Germline trimming cut 8 bases from V and 4 bases from J; bases unmatched to any gene: 13. CDR3 sequence reads: CASSETGSVVTEAFF. For the CDR3, the DNA is TGTGCCAGCTCCGAGACAGGGTCGGTGGTCACTGAAGCTTTCTTT.

This rearrangement joins TRBV28 to TRBJ1-6; TRBD1 aligns across 8 bases. The CDR3 has 14 residues. V trimming: 6 bases; J trimming: 6 bases; junction bases outside the gene matches: 4. Germline-derived CDR1 and CDR2 are MDHEN and SYDVKM. CDR3 bases: TGTGCCAGCAGCAACAGGGGGAGTAATTCACCCCTCCACTTT. Translating gives CASSNRGSNSPLHF.

J is TRBJ1-5 and V is TRBV27; D may be TRBD1 (5 bases). V was pared by 3 bases and J by 4 bases, with 7 bases between. From germline, CDR1 is MNHEY and CDR2 SMNVEV (reference sequence). This CDR3 is built from 13 residues. The CDR3 loop is CASSFDRNQPQHF. DNA for the CDR3: TGTGCCAGCAGTTTCGACAGAAATCAGCCCCAGCATTTT.

The chain employs TRBV14 and TRBJ2-7; 9 nucleotides line up with TRBD1. CDR3 length equals 16 residues. The germline V gene has CDR1 SGHDN and CDR2 FVKESK. V lost 4 bases and J lost 2; bases outside the gene matches: 9. The DNA of the CDR3 is TGTGCCAGCAGCCCCCGGACAGGGGAGGGCCCCTACGAGCAGTACTTC. This gives the protein CASSPRTGEGPYEQYF.

The V gene is TRBV5-4, the J gene TRBJ1-2; weak D call: TRBD1 (6 bases). The length of the CDR3 is 17 residues. CDR1 is SGHNT and CDR2 is YYREEE in the germline V gene (reference sequence). V was clipped by 4 bases and J by 0 bases, with 19 bases between them. Here the CDR3 DNA reads TGTGCCAGCAGCCCGGACCCTCTCACAGGGCCTAACTATGGCTACACCTTC. It codes for CASSPDPLTGPNYGYTF.

CDR3 DNA sequence: TGTGCCAGTAGTATAGAGCGGGGGCCACACAATGAGCAGTTCTTC. Translation gives CASSIERGPHNEQFF. The chain employs TRBV19 and TRBJ2-1; possibly TRBD2 for D (7 bases). This CDR3 has 15 amino acids. CDR1 and CDR2 (germline): LNHDA, SQIVND (reference sequence). Trimming pared 0 bases from V and 5 bases from J, leaving 11 bases between.

The gene calls are TRBV11-3 and TRBJ2-3, with D unresolved. Germline CDR1 reads SGHNT; CDR2 reads YENEEA. The V end was cut by 5 bases, the J end by 4 bases, with 16 bases between. CDR3 size: 15 residues. CDR3 in amino acids: CASSAAQVPSDTQYF. The CDR3 bases are TGTGCCAGCAGCGCCGCCCAGGTCCCTTCAGATACGCAGTATTTT.

V gene TRBV16 combines with J gene TRBJ2-1, with D possibly TRBD1 on 5 matching bases. Trimming left V 5 bases short and J 5 bases short, with 16 bases between. The CDR3 covers 15 residues. Germline lookup yields CDR1 KGHSY and CDR2 FQNENV. CDR3 sequence reads: CASSRIETGHNEQFF. The CDR3 coding sequence is TGTGCCAGCAGCAGAATTGAAACAGGCCACAATGAGCAGTTCTTC.

The chain combines TRBV6-1 with TRBJ1-2; 8 bases agree with TRBD1. This CDR3 region has 14 residues. Germline CDR1 and CDR2: MNHNS and SASEGT. J lost 6 bases, V lost 2 bases, and 5 bases had no gene match. The CDR3 nucleotides read TGTGCCAGCAGTGAACCCGGGACAGGCGATGGCTACACCTTC. Translated: CASSEPGTGDGYTF.

J is TRBJ1-2 and V is TRBV14; the D is unclear. Germline assignment: CDR1 SGHDN and CDR2 FVKESK. The CDR3 is 13 residues long. Between the trimmed V and J ends, which lost 0 bases and 8 bases, there was a span of 10 bases. The CDR3 region is CASSQDRPGGYTF. DNA for the CDR3: TGTGCCAGCAGCCAAGACAGGCCGGGGGGCTACACCTTC.

The V and J genes are TRBV5-6 and TRBJ2-1; 8 nucleotides align to TRBD2. Germline CDR1 reads SGHDT; CDR2 reads YYEEEE. The V and J ends lost 1 base and 6 bases, in that order; junction bases with no gene match: 3. The CDR3 sequence is 14 residues long. In nucleotides, the CDR3 is TGTGCCAGCAGCTTGCGGGGGGGCTTCAATGAGCAGTTCTTC. This translates into CASSLRGGFNEQFF.

The chain combines TRBV2 with TRBJ1-1, with TRBD1 matching 8 bases. Per germline, CDR1 SNHLY and CDR2 FYNNEI. The CDR3 is 12 amino acids. With V trimmed by 1 base and J by 8 bases, 0 bases remained unmatched. The CDR3 DNA reads TGTGCCAGCAGTGAAGACAGGGGGGAAGCTTTCTTT. Its protein is CASSEDRGEAFF. The complete variable domain, with remaining parts taken from reference TRBV2 and TRBJ1-1, reads EPEVTQTPSHQVTQMGQEVILRCVPISNHLYFYWYRQILGQKVEFLVSFYNNEISEKSEIFDDQFSVERPDGSNFTLKIRSTKLEDSAMYFCASSEDRGEAFFGQGTRLTVV.

The V gene is TRBV18, the J gene TRBJ2-3; TRBD1 or TRBD2 may be the D gene (6 bases each). This CDR3 region has 13 residues. The V and J ends lost 2 bases and 5 bases respectively, with 8 bases between them. In germline, CDR1 is KGHSH, CDR2 LQKENI. CDR3 sequence reads: CASSPGGGDTQYF. The CDR3 DNA sequence: TGTGCCAGCTCACCAGGAGGGGGAGATACGCAGTATTTT.

This clone was observed a single time. The chain combines TRBV7-9 with TRBJ2-7, with TRBD1 matching 7 bases. The junction had 4 bases not matched to a gene; V was cut back by 5 bases and J by 0 bases. The germline V gene encodes CDR1 SEHNR and CDR2 FQNEAQ (reference sequence). This CDR3 contains 14 residues. CDR3 sequence reads: CASSVGTVSYEQYF. CDR3 nucleotide sequence: TGTGCCAGCAGCGTTGGGACAGTCTCCTACGAGCAGTACTTC.

V usage is TRBV6-5 and J usage is TRBJ2-3; D gene ambiguous. In germline, CDR1 is MNHEY, CDR2 SVGAGI. The CDR3 length is 15 residues. The V gene lost 0 bases and the J gene lost 2 bases, with 9 bases spanning the gap. CDR3 coding DNA: TGTGCCAGCAGTTACTCGGGCAGGTACACAGATACGCAGTATTTT. As protein: CASSYSGRYTDTQYF.

This chain uses TRBV11-2 with TRBJ1-6; D unclear. CDR1 and CDR2 (germline): SGHAT, FQNNGV. The CDR3 length is 15 residues. Trimming removed 2 bases from V and 15 bases from J, with 20 bases in between. This CDR3 is CASSLTLGTNPRLHF. CDR3 nucleotide sequence: TGTGCCAGCAGCTTAACTCTAGGCACAAACCCTCGCCTCCACTTT. The variable domain in full, with the rest retrieved from reference TRBV11-2 and TRBJ1-6, is EAGVAQSPRYKIIEKRQSVAFWCNPISGHATLYWYQQILGQGPKLLIQFQNNGVVDDSQLPKDRFSAERLKGVDSTLKIQPAKLEDSAVYLCASSLTLGTNPRLHFGNGTRLTVT.

The CDR3 here is CASSHSTGAGYGYTF. DNA of the CDR3: TGCGCCAGCAGCCACTCCACAGGGGCGGGCTATGGCTACACCTTC. This sequence joins TRBV4-3 and TRBJ1-2, with 7 bases fitting TRBD1. With 3 bases clipped from V and 4 bases from J, the junction kept 8 bases outside the gene matches. Germline CDR1 and CDR2: LGHNA and YSLEER. The CDR3 is 15 amino acids.

This chain connects TRBV7-2 to TRBJ1-6, with D unresolved. Germline V gene lookup returns CDR1 SGHTA and CDR2 FQGNSA. The CDR3 loop spans 16 amino acids. V was trimmed by 4 bases and J by 0 bases, leaving 10 bases between them. CDR3 nucleotide sequence: TGTGCCAGCAGCTCGAATCCCCCCTCCTATAATTCACCCCTCCACTTT. This translates into CASSSNPPSYNSPLHF.

The J gene is TRBJ2-3, the V gene TRBV5-4; 13 bases align to TRBD2. CDR1 SGHNT and CDR2 YYREEE come from the germline V gene (reference sequence). The CDR3 extends over 16 amino acids. Trimming at V came to 2 bases and at J to 2 bases, leaving 2 bases not matched to a gene. In DNA, the CDR3 is TGTGCCAGCAGCTTACTAGCGGGGGGGTTCACAGATACGCAGTATTTT. It encodes CASSLLAGGFTDTQYF.

This clone was counted only a few times. The chain recombines TRBV9 with TRBJ1-1; D not certain. Trimming left V 1 base short and J 4 bases short, with 8 bases between. Germline CDR1 reads SGDLS; CDR2 reads YYNGEE. The CDR3 consists of 13 residues. The CDR3 region has the DNA TGTGCCAGCAGCGTAACAAGTACCACTGAAGCTTTCTTT. This sequence encodes CASSVTSTTEAFF.

As DNA, the CDR3 is TGTGCCACCGGCGGGACAGGGGTTCGTGGCTACACCTTC. This codes for CATGGTGVRGYTF. The rearrangement joins TRBV15 to TRBJ1-2, with TRBD1 matching over 10 bases. The V and J ends lost 8 bases and 7 bases, in that order; junction bases with no gene match: 7. Germline CDR1 is LNHNV and CDR2 is YYDKDF (reference sequence). This CDR3 spans 13 amino acids.

This clone occurred once. The rearrangement joins TRBV7-9 to TRBJ2-1; D perhaps matches TRBD2 (6 bases). V dropped 4 bases and J dropped 1 base, with 11 bases sitting between them. In germline, CDR1 is SEHNR, CDR2 FQNEAQ (reference sequence). This CDR3 spans 15 amino acids. Here the CDR3 reads CASSWAGTSYNEQFF. CDR3 coding DNA: TGTGCCAGCAGCTGGGCCGGGACTTCCTACAATGAGCAGTTCTTC.

The rearrangement uses TRBV2 and TRBJ2-3; 10 bases are shared with TRBD1. This CDR3 region has 14 residues. V was clipped by 7 bases and J by 6 bases; unmatched bases: 7. Germline lookup yields CDR1 SNHLY and CDR2 FYNNEI. The CDR3 sequence: CASKRDRGSDTQYF. The CDR3 DNA follows: TGTGCCAGCAAACGGGACAGGGGATCGGATACGCAGTATTTT.

This clone was counted a few times. The V gene is TRBV7-6, the J gene TRBJ2-2; 8 bases fit TRBD2. From germline, CDR1 is SGHVS and CDR2 FNYEAQ. The CDR3 sequence is 15 residues long. V dropped 4 bases and J dropped 6; count of bases not matched to a gene: 7. The CDR3 DNA is TGTGCCAGCAGCTGGCAGCGGGGGAGGTCCGGGGAGCTGTTTTTT. It encodes CASSWQRGRSGELFF. The full variable domain, with the rest looked up from reference TRBV7-6 and TRBJ2-2, is GAGVSQSPRYKVTKRGQDVALRCDPISGHVSLYWYRQALGQGPEFLTYFNYEAQQDKSGLPNDRFSAERPEGSISTLTIQRTEQRDSAMYRCASSWQRGRSGELFFGEGSRLTVL.